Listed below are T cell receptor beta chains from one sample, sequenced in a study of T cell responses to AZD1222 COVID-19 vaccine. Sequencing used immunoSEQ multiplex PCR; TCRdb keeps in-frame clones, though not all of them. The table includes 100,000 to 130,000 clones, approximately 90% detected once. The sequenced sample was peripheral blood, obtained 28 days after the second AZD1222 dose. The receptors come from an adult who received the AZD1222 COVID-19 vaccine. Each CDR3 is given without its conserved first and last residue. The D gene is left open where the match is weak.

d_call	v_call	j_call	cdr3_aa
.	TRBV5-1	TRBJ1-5	ASSLVGDSNQPQH
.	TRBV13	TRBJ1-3	ASSFSSSGNTIY
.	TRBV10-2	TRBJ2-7	ASRGDNSYEQY
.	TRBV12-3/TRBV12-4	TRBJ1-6	ASAGAGNSPLH
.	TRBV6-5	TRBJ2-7	ASSFWTDLSSYEQY
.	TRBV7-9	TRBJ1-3	ASSLSQVRHTIY
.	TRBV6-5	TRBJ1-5	ASSSGGGGNQPQH
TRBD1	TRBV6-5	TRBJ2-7	ASSYSAGQGAYEQY
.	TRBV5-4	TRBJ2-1	ASSARAPDEQF
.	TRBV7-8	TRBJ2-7	ASSLKGRPYEQY
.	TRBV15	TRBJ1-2	ATSRDGGGNYGYT
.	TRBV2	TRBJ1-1	ASRRAGVNTEAF
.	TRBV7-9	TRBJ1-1	ASSLLLTAKAF
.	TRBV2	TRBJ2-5	AIGEGFGETQY
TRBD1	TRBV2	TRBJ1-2	ASSGTGEYYGYT
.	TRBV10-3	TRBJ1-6	AIRAGLVENSPLH
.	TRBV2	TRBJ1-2	ASSDTGLLSGYT
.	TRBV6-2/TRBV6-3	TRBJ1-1	ASSYSLVTEAF
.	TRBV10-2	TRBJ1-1	ASSESGSEAF
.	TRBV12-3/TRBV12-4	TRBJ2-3	ASRTTGGDTQY
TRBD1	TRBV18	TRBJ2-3	ASSPTGADTQY
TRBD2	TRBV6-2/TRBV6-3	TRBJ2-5	ASSYSSSGDQETQY
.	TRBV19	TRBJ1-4	ASSPFGQGNEKLF
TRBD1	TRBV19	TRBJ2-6	ASERDRGSSGANVLT
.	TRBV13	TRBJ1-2	ASSLGRSNYGYT
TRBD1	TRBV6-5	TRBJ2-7	ASRRTGGPYEQY
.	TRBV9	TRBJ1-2	ASSPPTGSNGYT
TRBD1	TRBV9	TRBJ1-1	ASSVSTGEEMNTEAF
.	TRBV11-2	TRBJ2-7	ASSLRVGEQY
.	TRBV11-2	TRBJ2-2	ASSSTRGVTGELF
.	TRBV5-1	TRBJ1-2	ASSPSIPGGVSNYGYT
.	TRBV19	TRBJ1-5	ASSSLDAGVNQPQH
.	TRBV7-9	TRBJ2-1	ASSSPLVGTNEQF
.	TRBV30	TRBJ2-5	AWSVGWQETQY
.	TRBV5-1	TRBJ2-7	ASSLAWVSLNREQY
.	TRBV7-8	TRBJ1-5	ASSVGGDQPQH
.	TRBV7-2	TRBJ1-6	ASSLGATRYNSPLH
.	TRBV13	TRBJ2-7	ASSSSGTFLSYEQY
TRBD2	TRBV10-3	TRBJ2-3	AISESLAGGPGTDTQY
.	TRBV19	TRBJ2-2	ATQGGGANTGELF
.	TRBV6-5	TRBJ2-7	ASSLTGTRYEQY
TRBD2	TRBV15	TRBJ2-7	ATSRGRGVYEQY
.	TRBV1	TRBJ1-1	TSSHGQVAMNTEAF
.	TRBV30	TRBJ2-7	AWDGKEGSEQY
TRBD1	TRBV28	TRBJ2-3	ASSFRTGGIDTQY
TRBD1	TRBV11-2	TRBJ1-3	ASSSRQGAGNTIY
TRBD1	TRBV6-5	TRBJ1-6	ASSSQGALYNSPLH
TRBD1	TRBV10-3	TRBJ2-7	AIKDRDRGYEQY
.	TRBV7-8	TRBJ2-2	ASSRRATGELF
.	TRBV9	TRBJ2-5	ASTPPGDVETQY
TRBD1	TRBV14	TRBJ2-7	ASSHGQGGSYEQY
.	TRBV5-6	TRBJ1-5	ASSFWGNNQPQH
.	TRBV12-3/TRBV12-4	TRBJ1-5	ASSSGWGQPQH
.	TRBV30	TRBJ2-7	AWRQAVLSEQY